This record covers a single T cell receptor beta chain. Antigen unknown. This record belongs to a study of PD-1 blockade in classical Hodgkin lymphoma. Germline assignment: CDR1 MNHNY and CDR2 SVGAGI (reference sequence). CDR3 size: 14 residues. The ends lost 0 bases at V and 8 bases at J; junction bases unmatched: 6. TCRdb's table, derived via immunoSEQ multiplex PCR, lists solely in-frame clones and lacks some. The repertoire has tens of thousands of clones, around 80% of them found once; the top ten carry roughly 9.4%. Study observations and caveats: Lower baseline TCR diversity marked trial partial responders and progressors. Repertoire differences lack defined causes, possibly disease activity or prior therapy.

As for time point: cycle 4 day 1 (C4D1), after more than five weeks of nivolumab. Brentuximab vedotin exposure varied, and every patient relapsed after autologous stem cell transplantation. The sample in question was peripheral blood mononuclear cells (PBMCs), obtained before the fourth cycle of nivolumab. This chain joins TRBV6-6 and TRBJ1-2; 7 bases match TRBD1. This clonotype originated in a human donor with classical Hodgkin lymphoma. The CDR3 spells CASSYSQRTGGYTF. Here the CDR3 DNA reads TGTGCCAGCAGTTACTCACAGAGGACAGGAGGCTACACCTTC.